This TCR beta chain was profiled in a study of siplizumab effects on memory and regulatory T cells. The assay was immunoSEQ multiplex PCR, and TCRdb's table has in-frame clones only and misses some. The sample carries around 78,000 clones, about 90% recorded once. The CDR3 contains 13 residues. The V gene's germline CDR1 is SGHTS and CDR2 YDEGEE. V gave up 4 bases and J gave up 5 bases, with 10 bases separating them. The chain joins TRBV5-8 to TRBJ2-1, with D tentatively TRBD1 (5 bases). Input material: CD8+ T cells sorted from blood. The source of this sequence is a human donor in good health. The CDR3 DNA is TGTGCCAGCAGCCTGGACAAACACAATGAGCAGTTCTTC. Translating it yields CASSLDKHNEQFF.